This T cell receptor (beta chain) was captured in a study of shared clonotypes between healthy human individuals. Background on the study: Serving as donors were two women and a few men, whose ages spanned 18 to 49. General study points: In contrast to clonotypes shared by all four donors, non-shared clonotypes had lower generation probabilities.

Profiling relied on immunoSEQ multiplex PCR, and the TCRdb table lists in-frame clones only, not all of them. The sample consists of 980,000 or so clones, 76% of them appearing once. Per germline, CDR1 SGHAT and CDR2 FQNNGV. V lost 2 bases, J lost 0 bases, and 16 bases stayed unmatched. There are 19 residues in the CDR3. Every one of the donors was a Caucasian adult that lived in Nashville, Tennessee. In its sample, this clone was seen many times. Its target is unknown. The specimen was memory CD4+ T cells sorted from blood. Subset indicated: CD45RA-negative fraction. This clonotype was obtained from a man between 18 and 35 years old in good health. This chain links TRBV11-2 with TRBJ2-7, with 7 bases matching TRBD2. The CDR3 reads CASSLISGGGDPSSYEQYF. The CDR3 DNA reads TGTGCCAGCAGCTTAATCTCTGGTGGGGGGGATCCATCCTCCTACGAGCAGTACTTC.